Listed below are T cell receptor beta chains from one sample, sequenced in a study of blood T cell repertoires in COVID-19. Measured with immunoSEQ multiplex PCR; TCRdb has only the in-frame clones, and not every one. The sample lists 200,000 to 250,000 clones; about four fifths were seen once. The sequenced sample consisted of PBMCs or T cells enriched from blood (not recorded which). The receptors come from a woman between 40 and 50 years old with acute COVID-19. Both conserved end residues are part of each CDR3.

v_call	cdr3_aa
TRBV30	CAWSVGRTSGGRDTQYF
TRBV3-1/TRBV3-2	CASSPPIGLAGQETQYF
TRBV4-1	CASSQAQGRYGYTF
TRBV15	CATSRGQGPGYTF
TRBV18	CASSAGTATEAQHF
TRBV7-3	CASSLGPGLYNEQFF
TRBV14	CASSEEGEAGNQPQHF
TRBV5-6	CASSLVAGGPQNIQYF
TRBV30	CAWSDSGWGNTEAFF
TRBV7-9	CASSLTGTTVGELFF